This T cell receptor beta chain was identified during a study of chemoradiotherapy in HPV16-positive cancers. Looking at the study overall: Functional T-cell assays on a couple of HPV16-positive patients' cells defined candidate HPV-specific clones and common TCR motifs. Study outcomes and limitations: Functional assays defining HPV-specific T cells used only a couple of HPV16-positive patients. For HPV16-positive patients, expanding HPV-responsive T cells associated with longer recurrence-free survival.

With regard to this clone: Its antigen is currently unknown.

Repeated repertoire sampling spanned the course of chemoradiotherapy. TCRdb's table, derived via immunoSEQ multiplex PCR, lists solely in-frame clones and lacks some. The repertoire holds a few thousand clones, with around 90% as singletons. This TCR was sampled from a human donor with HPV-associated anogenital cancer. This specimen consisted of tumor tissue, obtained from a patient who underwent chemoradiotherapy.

The CDR3 coding sequence is TGTGCCAGCAGCGTATCTTGGGGCGCCTACGAGCAGTACTTC. Translated: CASSVSWGAYEQYF. The chain combines TRBV9 with TRBJ2-7; D is possibly TRBD1 (5 bases). The CDR3 has 14 amino acids. Deletions cut 1 base from V and 2 bases from J, with 10 bases between. Germline CDR1 SGDLS, CDR2 YYNGEE.